These T cell receptor beta chains were read from a single sample in a study of T-cell reconstitution after alpha-beta-depleted transplantation in children. A single record per CDR3 protein comes from TCRdb applying MiXCR to the PCR reads. The sample records hundreds of thousands of distinct CDR3 sequences, 15% to 20% being singletons. The sequencing here drew on PBMCs, mostly from graft donor cells, taken 360 days after TCRalphabeta/CD19-depleted stem cell transplant. The receptors come from a boy under two years old who had a stem cell transplant for Wiskott-Aldrich syndrome, so the T cells may come from the graft donor. Both conserved end residues are part of each CDR3. D genes are given only for firm matches. Clone sizes are given selectively: once, few, many, or a class where the clone is expanded.

d_call: TRBD2; v_call: TRBV18; cdr3_length: 15; j_call: TRBJ2-4; clone_size: NA; cdr3_aa: CASSPLATSGNIQYF; cdr3_nt: TGTGCCAGCTCACCACTTGCCACTAGCGGAAACATTCAGTACTTC
d_call: NA; v_call: TRBV2; cdr3_length: 13; j_call: TRBJ1-1; clone_size: few; cdr3_aa: CASAGLNYTEAFF; cdr3_nt: TGTGCCAGCGCCGGACTGAACTACACTGAAGCTTTCTTT
d_call: TRBD1; v_call: TRBV27; cdr3_length: 14; j_call: TRBJ1-2; clone_size: NA; cdr3_aa: CASSFIGQGNGYTF; cdr3_nt: TGTGCCAGCAGCTTCATTGGACAGGGAAATGGCTACACCTTC
d_call: NA; v_call: TRBV30; cdr3_length: 12; j_call: TRBJ2-1; clone_size: few; cdr3_aa: CAWSRDASEQFF; cdr3_nt: TGTGCCTGGAGTCGGGATGCAAGTGAGCAGTTCTTC
d_call: TRBD2; v_call: TRBV6-1; cdr3_length: 14; j_call: TRBJ2-4; clone_size: NA; cdr3_aa: CASILAGGWGVQYF; cdr3_nt: TGTGCCAGCATCCTAGCGGGAGGGTGGGGCGTTCAGTACTTC
d_call: NA; v_call: TRBV15; cdr3_length: 15; j_call: TRBJ2-7; clone_size: NA; cdr3_aa: CATSRDQDTAYEQYF; cdr3_nt: TGTGCCACCAGCAGAGATCAGGACACCGCCTACGAGCAGTACTTC
d_call: NA; v_call: TRBV3-1; cdr3_length: 15; j_call: TRBJ2-1; clone_size: NA; cdr3_aa: CASTPRSGRGNEQFF; cdr3_nt: TGTGCCAGCACCCCACGGTCAGGTAGGGGCAATGAGCAGTTCTTC
d_call: NA; v_call: TRBV29-1; cdr3_length: 12; j_call: TRBJ1-1; clone_size: NA; cdr3_aa: CSVRDLNTEAFF; cdr3_nt: TGCAGCGTTCGAGACTTGAACACTGAAGCTTTCTTT
d_call: NA; v_call: TRBV25-1; cdr3_length: 18; j_call: TRBJ2-1; clone_size: few; cdr3_aa: CASSATRDPLSSYNEQFF; cdr3_nt: TGTGCCAGCAGTGCTACCCGGGACCCTTTAAGCTCCTACAATGAGCAGTTCTTC
d_call: NA; v_call: TRBV10-3; cdr3_length: 14; j_call: TRBJ2-5; clone_size: NA; cdr3_aa: CAISESAGQETQYF; cdr3_nt: TGTGCCATCAGTGAGTCGGCAGGACAAGAGACCCAGTACTTC
d_call: TRBD2; v_call: TRBV20-1; cdr3_length: 15; j_call: TRBJ2-5; clone_size: few; cdr3_aa: CSARDQSSGRQTQYF; cdr3_nt: TGCAGTGCTAGAGATCAGTCTAGCGGGAGGCAAACCCAGTACTTC
d_call: TRBD2; v_call: TRBV29-1; cdr3_length: 16; j_call: TRBJ2-3; clone_size: few; cdr3_aa: CSGEGTASGSTDTQYF; cdr3_nt: TGCAGCGGGGAGGGTACTGCTAGCGGGTCCACAGATACGCAGTATTTT
d_call: TRBD1; v_call: TRBV27; cdr3_length: 14; j_call: TRBJ2-1; clone_size: once; cdr3_aa: CASSQRTGTREQFF; cdr3_nt: TGTGCCAGCAGTCAAAGGACAGGGACAAGAGAGCAGTTCTTC
d_call: NA; v_call: TRBV6-1; cdr3_length: 13; j_call: TRBJ2-7; clone_size: NA; cdr3_aa: CASSPDLGYEQYF; cdr3_nt: TGTGCCAGCAGTCCCGATCTTGGCTACGAGCAGTACTTC